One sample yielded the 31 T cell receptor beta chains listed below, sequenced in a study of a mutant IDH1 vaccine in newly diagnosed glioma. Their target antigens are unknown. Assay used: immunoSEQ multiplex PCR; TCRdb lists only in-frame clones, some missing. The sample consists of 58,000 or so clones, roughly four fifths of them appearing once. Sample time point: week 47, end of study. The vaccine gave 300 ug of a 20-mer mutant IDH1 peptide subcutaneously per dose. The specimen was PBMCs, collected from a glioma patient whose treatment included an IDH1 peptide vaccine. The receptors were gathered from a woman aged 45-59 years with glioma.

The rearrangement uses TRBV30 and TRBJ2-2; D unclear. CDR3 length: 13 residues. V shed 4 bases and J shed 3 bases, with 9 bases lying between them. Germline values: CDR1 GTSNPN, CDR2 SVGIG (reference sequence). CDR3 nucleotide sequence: TGTGCCTGGAATAGGCATTACACCGGGGAGCTGTTTTTT. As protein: CAWNRHYTGELFF.

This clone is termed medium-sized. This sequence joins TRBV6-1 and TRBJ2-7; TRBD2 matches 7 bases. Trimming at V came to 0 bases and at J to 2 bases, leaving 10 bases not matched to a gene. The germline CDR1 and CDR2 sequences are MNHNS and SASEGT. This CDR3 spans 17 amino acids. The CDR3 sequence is CASSEAVGGGGAYEQYF. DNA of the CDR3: TGTGCCAGCAGTGAAGCCGTCGGTGGCGGGGGAGCCTACGAGCAGTACTTC.

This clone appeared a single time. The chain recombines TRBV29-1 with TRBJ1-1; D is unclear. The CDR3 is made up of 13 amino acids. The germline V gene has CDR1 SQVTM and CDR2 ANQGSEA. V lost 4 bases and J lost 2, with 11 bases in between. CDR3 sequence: CSVGAGLNTEAFF. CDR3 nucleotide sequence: TGCAGCGTTGGCGCAGGACTTAACACTGAAGCTTTCTTT.

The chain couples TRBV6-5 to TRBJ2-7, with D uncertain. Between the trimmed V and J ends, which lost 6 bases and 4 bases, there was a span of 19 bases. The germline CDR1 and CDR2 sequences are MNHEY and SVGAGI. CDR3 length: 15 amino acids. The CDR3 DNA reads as TGTGCCAGCAGCTCCACAAGACCCGGGTCGTACGAGCAGTACTTC. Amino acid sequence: CASSSTRPGSYEQYF.

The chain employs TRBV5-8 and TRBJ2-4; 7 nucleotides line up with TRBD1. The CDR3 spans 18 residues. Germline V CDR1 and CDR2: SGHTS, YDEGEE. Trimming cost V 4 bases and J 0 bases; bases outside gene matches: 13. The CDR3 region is CASSTPGQSLLAKNIQYF. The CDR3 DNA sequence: TGTGCCAGCAGCACACCGGGACAGAGTCTTCTAGCCAAAAACATTCAGTACTTC. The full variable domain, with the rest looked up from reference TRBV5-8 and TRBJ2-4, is EAGVTQSPTHLIKTRGQQATLRCSPISGHTSVYWYQQALGLGLQFLLWYDEGEERNRGNFPPRFSGRQFPNYSSELNVNALELEDSALYLCASSTPGQSLLAKNIQYFGAGTRLSVL.

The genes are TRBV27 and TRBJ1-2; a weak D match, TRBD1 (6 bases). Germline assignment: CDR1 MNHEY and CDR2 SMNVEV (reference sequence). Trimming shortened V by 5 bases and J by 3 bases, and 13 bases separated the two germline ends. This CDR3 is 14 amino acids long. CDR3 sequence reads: CASSRGPKDYGYTF. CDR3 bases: TGTGCCAGCAGTCGGGGGCCTAAAGACTATGGCTACACCTTC.

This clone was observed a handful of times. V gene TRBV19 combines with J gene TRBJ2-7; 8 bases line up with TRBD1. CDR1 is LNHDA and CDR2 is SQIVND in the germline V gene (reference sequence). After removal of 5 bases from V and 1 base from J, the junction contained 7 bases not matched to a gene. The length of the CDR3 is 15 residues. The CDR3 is CASSARGLRSYEQYF. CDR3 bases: TGTGCCAGTAGTGCCAGGGGGCTAAGGTCCTACGAGCAGTACTTC.

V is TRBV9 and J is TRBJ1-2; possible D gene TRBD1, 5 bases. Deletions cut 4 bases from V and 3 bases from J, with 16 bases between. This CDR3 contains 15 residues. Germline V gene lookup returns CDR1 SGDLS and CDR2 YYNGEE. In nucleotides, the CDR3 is TGTGCCAGCAGCCCATCGGGGACTTCTTACTATGGCTACACCTTC. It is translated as CASSPSGTSYYGYTF.

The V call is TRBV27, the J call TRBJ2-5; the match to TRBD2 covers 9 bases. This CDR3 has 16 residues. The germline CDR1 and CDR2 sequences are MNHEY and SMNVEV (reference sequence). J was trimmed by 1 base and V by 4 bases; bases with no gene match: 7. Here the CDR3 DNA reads TGTGCCAGCAGTTGGGGTAGCGGGGGTTCCCAAGAGACCCAGTACTTC. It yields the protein CASSWGSGGSQETQYF.

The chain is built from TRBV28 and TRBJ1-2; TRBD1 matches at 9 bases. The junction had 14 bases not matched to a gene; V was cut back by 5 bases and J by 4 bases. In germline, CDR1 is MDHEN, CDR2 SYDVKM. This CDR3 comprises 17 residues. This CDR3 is CASSSTGQGPETYGYTF. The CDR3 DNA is TGTGCCAGCAGTAGTACGGGACAGGGACCGGAGACCTATGGCTACACCTTC.

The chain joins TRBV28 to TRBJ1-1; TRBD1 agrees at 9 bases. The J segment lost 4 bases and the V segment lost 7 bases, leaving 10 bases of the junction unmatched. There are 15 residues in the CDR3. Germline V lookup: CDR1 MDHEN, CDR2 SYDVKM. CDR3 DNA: TGTGCCAGCACCGATTCGGGACAGGGATCCACTGAAGCTTTCTTT. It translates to CASTDSGQGSTEAFF.

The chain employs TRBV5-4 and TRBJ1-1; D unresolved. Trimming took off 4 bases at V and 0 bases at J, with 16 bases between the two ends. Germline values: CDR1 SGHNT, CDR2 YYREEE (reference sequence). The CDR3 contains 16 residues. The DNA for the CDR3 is TGTGCCAGCAGCACCGTACTTGGACCGATGAACACTGAAGCTTTCTTT. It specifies CASSTVLGPMNTEAFF.

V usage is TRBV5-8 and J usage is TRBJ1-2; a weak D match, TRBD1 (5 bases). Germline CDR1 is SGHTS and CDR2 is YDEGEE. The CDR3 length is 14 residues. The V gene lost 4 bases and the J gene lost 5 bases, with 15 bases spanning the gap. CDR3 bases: TGTGCCAGCAGCCTCAGAGGGGAAGGGTATGGCTACACCTTC. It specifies CASSLRGEGYGYTF.

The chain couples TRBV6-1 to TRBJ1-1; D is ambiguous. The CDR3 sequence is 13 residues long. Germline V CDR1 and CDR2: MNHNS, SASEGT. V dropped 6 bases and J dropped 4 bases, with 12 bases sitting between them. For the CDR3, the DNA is TGTGCCAGCAGCCGGTTAACTACCACTGAAGCTTTCTTT. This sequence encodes CASSRLTTTEAFF.

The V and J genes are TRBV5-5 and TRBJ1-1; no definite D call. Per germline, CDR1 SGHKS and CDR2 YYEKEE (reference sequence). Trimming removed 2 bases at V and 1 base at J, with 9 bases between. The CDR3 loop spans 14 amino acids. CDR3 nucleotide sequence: TGTGCCAGCAGCTTAGGACTTACGAACACTGAAGCTTTCTTT. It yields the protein CASSLGLTNTEAFF.

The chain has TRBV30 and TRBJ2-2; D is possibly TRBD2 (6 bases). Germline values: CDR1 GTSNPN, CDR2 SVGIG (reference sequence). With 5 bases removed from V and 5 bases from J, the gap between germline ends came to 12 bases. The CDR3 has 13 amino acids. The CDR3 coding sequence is TGTGCCTGGGGGAGGCCTCAAACCGGGGAGCTGTTTTTT. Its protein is CAWGRPQTGELFF.

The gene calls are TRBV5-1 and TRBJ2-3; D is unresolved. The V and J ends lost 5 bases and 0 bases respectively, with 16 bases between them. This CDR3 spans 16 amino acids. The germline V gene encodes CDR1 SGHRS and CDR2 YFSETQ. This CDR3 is CASSSGTSPSTDTQYF. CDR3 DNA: TGCGCCAGCAGTTCGGGTACCTCTCCTAGCACAGATACGCAGTATTTT.

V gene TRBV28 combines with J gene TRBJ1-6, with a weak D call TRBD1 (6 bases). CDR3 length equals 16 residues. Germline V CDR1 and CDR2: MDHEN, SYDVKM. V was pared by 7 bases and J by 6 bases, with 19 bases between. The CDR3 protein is CASTLSLGASNSPLHF. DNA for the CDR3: TGTGCCAGCACTCTAAGTCTGGGGGCCTCTAATTCACCCCTCCACTTT.

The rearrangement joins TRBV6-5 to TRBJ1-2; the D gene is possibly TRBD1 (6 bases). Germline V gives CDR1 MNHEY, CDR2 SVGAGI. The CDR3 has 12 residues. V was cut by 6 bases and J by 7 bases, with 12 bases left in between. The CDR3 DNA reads TGTGCCAGCAGCACAGGGTTCAGTGGCTACACCTTC. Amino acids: CASSTGFSGYTF.

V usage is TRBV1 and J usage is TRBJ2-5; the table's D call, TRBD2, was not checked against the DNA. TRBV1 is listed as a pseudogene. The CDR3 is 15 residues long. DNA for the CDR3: TGCACCAGCAGCCTCGGGACTAGCGACCAAGAGACCCAGTACTTC. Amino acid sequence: CTSSLGTSDQETQYF.

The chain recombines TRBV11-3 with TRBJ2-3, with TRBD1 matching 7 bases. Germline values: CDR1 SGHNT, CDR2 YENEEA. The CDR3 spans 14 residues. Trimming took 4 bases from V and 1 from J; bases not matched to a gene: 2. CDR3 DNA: TGTGCCAGCAGCTCCGGACAGGGCACAGATACGCAGTATTTT. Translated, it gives CASSSGQGTDTQYF.

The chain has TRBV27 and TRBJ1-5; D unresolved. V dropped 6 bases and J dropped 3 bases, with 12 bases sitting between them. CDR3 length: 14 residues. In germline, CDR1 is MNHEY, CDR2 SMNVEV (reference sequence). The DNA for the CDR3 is TGTGCCAGCAGCCCGGGATCTCACAATCAGCCCCAGCATTTT. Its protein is CASSPGSHNQPQHF.

CDR3 loop: CASSHQGTGDSGNTIYF. CDR3 coding DNA: TGCGCCAGCAGCCACCAAGGGACAGGCGACTCTGGAAACACCATATATTTT. V gene TRBV4-1 combines with J gene TRBJ1-3, with TRBD1 identical over 8 bases. After removal of 3 bases from V and 0 bases from J, the junction contained 7 bases not matched to a gene. Per germline, CDR1 MGHRA and CDR2 YSYEKL. The CDR3 spans 17 residues.

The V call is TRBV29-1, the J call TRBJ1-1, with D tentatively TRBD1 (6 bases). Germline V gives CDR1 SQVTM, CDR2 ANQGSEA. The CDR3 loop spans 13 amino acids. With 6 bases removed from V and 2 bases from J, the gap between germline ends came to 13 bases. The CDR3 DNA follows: TGCAGCGTGTACAGGGAATTAAACACTGAAGCTTTCTTT. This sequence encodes CSVYRELNTEAFF.

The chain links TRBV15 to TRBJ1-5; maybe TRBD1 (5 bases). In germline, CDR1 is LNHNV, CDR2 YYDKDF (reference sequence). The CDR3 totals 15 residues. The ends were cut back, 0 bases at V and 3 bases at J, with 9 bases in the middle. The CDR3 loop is CATSRDKGFNQPQHF. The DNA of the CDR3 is TGTGCCACCAGCAGAGATAAGGGGTTCAATCAGCCCCAGCATTTT.

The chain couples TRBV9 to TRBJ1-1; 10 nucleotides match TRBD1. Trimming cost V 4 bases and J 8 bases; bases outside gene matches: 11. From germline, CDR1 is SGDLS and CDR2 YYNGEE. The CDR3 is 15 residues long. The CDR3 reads CASSPPDRGLTEAFF. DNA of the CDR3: TGTGCCAGCAGCCCGCCAGACAGGGGGCTTACCGAAGCTTTCTTT.

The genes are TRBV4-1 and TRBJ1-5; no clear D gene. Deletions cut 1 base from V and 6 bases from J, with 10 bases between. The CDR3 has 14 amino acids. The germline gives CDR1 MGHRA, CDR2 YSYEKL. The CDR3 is CASSQVAGPQPQHF. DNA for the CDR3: TGCGCCAGCAGCCAAGTGGCAGGACCTCAGCCCCAGCATTTT.

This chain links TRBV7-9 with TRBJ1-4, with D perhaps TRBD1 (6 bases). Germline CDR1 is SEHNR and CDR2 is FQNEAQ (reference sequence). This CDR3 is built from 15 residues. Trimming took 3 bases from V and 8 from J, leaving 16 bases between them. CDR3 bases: TGTGCCAGCAGCTTCAAGGGGGGGGAGGAGGAAAAACTGTTTTTT. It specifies CASSFKGGEEEKLFF.

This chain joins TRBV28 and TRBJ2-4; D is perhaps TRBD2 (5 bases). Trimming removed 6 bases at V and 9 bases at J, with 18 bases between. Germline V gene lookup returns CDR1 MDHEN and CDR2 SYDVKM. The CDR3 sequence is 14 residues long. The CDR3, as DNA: TGTGCCAGCAGCCCCCGGGGATCGGGAAGCATTCAGTACTTC. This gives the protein CASSPRGSGSIQYF.

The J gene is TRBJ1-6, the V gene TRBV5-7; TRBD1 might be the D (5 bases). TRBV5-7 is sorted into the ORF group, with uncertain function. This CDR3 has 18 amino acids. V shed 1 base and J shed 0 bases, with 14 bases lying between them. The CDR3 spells CASSLFNPRVSYNSPLHF. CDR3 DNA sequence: TGTGCCAGCAGCTTGTTTAACCCCAGGGTCTCCTATAATTCACCCCTCCACTTT.

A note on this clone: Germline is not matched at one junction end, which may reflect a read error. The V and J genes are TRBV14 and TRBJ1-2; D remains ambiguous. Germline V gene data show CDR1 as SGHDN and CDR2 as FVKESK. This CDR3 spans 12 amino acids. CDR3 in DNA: TGTGCCAGCAGCCAAGATGTGGGCACGCTACACTTC. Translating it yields CASSQDVGTLHF.